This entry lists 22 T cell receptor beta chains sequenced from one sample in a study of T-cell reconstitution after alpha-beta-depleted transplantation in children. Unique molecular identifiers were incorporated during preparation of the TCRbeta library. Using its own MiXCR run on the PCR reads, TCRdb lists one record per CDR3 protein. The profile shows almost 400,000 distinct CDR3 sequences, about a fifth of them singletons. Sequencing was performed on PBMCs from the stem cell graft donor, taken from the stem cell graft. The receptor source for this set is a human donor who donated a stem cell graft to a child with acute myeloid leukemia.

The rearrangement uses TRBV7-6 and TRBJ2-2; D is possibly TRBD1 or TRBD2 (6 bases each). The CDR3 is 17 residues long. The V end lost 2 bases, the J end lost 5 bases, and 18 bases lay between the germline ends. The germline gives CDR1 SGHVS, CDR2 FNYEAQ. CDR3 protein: CASSLRGRAGNTGELFF. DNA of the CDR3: TGTGCCAGCAGCTTACGGGGGCGCGCAGGCAATACCGGGGAGCTGTTTTTT.

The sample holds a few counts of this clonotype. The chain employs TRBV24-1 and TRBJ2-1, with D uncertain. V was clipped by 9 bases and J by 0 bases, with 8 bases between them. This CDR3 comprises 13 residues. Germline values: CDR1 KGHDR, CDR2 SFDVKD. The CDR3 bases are TGTGCCACCGGTTTTGGCTCCTACAATGAGCAGTTCTTC. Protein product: CATGFGSYNEQFF.

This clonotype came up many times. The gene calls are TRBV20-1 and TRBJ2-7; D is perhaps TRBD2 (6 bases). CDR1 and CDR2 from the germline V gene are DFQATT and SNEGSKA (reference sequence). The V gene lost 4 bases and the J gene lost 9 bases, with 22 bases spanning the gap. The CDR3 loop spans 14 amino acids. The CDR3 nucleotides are TGCAGTGCTAAAAAGGAGGGACCAAAAGCCATGCAGTACTTC. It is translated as CSAKKEGPKAMQYF.

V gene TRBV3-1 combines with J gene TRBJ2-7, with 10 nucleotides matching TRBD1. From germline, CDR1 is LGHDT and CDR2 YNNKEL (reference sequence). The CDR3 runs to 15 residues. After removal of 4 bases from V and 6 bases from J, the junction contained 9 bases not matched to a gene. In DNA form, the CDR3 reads TGTGCCAGCAGCCCCTCGGGGGACAGGGGTCCCGAGCAGTACTTC. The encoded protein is CASSPSGDRGPEQYF.

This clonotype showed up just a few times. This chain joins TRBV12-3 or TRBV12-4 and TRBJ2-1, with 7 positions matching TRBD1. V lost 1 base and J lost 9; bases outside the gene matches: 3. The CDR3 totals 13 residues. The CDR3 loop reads CASSLEGAGEQFF. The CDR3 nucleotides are TGTGCCAGCAGTTTAGAGGGGGCGGGTGAGCAGTTCTTC.

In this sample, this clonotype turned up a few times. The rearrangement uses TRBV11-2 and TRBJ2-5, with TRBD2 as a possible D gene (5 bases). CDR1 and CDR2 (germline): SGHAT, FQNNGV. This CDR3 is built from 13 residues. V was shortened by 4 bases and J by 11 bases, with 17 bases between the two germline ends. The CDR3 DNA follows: TGTGCCAGCAGCTCCGGGGATGATTTTAGGCAGTACTTC. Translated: CASSSGDDFRQYF.

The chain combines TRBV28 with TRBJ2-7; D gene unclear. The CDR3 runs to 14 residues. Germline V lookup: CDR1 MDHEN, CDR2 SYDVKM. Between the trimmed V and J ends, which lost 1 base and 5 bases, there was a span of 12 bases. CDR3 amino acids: CASSLLWLGDEQYF. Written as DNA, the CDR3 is TGTGCCAGCAGTTTATTGTGGCTTGGGGACGAGCAGTACTTC.

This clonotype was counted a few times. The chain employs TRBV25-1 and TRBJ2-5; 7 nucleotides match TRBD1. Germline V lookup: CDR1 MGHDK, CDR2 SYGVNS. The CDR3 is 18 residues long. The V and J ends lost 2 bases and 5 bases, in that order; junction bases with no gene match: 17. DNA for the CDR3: TGTGCCAGCAGTGAAACAAACCCCTTAGACAGGGAAGGGGAGACCCAGTACTTC. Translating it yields CASSETNPLDREGETQYF. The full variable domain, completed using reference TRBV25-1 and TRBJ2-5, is EADIYQTPRYLVIGTGKKITLECSQTMGHDKMYWYQQDPGMELHLIHYSYGVNSTEKGDLSSESTVSRIRTEHFPLTLESARPSHTSQYLCASSETNPLDREGETQYFGPGTRLLVL.

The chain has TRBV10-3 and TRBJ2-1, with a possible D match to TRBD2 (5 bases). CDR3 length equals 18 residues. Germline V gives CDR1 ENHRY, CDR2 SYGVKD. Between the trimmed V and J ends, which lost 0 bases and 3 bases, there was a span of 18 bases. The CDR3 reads CAISESTGSDPNYNEQFF. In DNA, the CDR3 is TGTGCCATCAGTGAGTCGACTGGGAGCGACCCTAACTACAATGAGCAGTTCTTC.

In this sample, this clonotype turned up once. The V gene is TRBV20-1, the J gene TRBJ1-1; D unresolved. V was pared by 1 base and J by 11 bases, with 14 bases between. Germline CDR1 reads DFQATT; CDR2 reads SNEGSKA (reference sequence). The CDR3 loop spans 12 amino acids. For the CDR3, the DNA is TGCAGTGCTAGAGGCGGGCCGTCGGGGGCTTTCTTT. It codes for CSARGGPSGAFF.

DNA for the CDR3: TGTGCCAGCAGTTTGAGAGGAAGGAGGTGTTTCTTC. Amino acid sequence: CASSLRGRRCFF. This chain links TRBV28 with TRBJ2-1, with a weak D call TRBD2 (5 bases). V was shortened by 3 bases and J by 16 bases, with 16 bases between the two germline ends. The CDR3 has 12 residues. The germline V gene has CDR1 MDHEN and CDR2 SYDVKM.

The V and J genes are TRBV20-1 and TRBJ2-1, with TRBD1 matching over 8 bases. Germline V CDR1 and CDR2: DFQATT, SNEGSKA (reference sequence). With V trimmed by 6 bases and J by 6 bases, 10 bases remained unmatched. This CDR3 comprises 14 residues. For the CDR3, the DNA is TGCAGTGCAACCTGGACAGGGAGTAGCAATGAGCAGTTCTTC. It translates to CSATWTGSSNEQFF.

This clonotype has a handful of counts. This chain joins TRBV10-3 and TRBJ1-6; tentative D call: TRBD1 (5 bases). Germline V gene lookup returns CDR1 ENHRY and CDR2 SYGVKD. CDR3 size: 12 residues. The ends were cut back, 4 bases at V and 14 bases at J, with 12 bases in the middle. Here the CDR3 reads CAISGGDPTLHF. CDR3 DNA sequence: TGTGCCATCAGTGGAGGGGACCCCACCCTCCACTTT.

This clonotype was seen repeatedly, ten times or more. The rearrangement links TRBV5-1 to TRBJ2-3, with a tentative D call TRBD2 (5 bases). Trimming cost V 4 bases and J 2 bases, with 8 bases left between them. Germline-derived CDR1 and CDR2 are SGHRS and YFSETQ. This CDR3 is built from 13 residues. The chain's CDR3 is CASSLLATDTQYF. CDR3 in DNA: TGCGCCAGCAGCCTCCTAGCCACAGATACGCAGTATTTT.

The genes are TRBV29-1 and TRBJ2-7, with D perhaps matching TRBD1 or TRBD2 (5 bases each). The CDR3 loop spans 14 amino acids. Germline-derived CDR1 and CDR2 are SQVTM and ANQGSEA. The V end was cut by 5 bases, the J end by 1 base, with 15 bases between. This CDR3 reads CSVMTRDGSYEQYF. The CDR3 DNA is TGCAGCGTTATGACCCGGGACGGATCCTACGAGCAGTACTTC.

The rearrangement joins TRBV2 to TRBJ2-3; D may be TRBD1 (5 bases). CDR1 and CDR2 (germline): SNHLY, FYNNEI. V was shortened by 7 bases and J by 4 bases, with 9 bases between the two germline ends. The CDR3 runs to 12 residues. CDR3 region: CASKQVADTQYF. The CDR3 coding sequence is TGTGCCAGCAAACAGGTGGCAGATACGCAGTATTTT.

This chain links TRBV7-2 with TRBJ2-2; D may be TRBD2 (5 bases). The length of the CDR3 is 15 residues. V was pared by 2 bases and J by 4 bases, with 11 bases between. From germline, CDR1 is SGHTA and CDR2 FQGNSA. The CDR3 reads CASSLLAPSTGELFF. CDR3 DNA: TGTGCCAGCAGCTTACTAGCCCCGAGCACCGGGGAGCTGTTTTTT.

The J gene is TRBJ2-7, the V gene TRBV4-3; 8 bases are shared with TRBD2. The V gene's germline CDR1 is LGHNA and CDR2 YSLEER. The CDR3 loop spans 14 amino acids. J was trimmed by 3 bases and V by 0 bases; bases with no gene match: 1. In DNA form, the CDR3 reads TGCGCCAGCAGCCAAGATAGCGGGGACTACGAGCAGTACTTC. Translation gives CASSQDSGDYEQYF.

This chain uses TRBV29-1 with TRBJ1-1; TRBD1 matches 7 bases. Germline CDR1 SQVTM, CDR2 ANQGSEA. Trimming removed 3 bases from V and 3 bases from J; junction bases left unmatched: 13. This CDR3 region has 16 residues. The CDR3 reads CSVERQGGGPYTEAFF. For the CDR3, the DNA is TGCAGCGTTGAGCGCCAGGGGGGCGGGCCTTACACTGAAGCTTTCTTT.

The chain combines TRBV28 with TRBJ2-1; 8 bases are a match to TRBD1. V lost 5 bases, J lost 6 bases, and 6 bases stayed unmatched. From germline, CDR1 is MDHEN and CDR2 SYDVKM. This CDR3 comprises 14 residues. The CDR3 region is CASSPQGAPNEQFF. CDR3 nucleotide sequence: TGTGCCAGCAGTCCTCAGGGGGCGCCCAATGAGCAGTTCTTC.

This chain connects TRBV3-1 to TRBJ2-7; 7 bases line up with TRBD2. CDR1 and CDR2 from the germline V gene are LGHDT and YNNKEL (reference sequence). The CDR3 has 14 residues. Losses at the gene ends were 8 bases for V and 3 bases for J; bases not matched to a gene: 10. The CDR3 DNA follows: TGTGCCAGCCCCTCTGGGCTAGCGGACTACGAGCAGTACTTC. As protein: CASPSGLADYEQYF.

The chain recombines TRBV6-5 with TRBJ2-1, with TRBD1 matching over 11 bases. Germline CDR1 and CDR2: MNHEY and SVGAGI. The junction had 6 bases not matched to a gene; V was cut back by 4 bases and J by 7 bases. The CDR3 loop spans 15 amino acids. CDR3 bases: TGTGCCAGCAGTTCCGGGACAGGGGGGCGGAATGAGCAGTTCTTC. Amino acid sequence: CASSSGTGGRNEQFF.